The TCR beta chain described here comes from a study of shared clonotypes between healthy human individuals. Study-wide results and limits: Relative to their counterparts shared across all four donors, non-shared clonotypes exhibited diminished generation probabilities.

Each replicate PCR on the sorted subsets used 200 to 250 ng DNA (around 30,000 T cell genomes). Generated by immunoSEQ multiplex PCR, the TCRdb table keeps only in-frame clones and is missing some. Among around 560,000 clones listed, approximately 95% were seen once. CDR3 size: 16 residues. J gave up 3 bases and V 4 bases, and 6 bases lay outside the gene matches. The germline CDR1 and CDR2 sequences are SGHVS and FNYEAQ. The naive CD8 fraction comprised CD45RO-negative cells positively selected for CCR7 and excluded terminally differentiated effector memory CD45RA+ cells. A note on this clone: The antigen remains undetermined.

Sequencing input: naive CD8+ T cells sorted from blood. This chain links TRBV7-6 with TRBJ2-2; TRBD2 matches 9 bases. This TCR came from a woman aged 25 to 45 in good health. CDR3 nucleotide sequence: TGTGCCAGCAGCTCACGGCGGGAGGGCGACACCGGGGAGCTGTTTTTT. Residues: CASSSRREGDTGELFF.